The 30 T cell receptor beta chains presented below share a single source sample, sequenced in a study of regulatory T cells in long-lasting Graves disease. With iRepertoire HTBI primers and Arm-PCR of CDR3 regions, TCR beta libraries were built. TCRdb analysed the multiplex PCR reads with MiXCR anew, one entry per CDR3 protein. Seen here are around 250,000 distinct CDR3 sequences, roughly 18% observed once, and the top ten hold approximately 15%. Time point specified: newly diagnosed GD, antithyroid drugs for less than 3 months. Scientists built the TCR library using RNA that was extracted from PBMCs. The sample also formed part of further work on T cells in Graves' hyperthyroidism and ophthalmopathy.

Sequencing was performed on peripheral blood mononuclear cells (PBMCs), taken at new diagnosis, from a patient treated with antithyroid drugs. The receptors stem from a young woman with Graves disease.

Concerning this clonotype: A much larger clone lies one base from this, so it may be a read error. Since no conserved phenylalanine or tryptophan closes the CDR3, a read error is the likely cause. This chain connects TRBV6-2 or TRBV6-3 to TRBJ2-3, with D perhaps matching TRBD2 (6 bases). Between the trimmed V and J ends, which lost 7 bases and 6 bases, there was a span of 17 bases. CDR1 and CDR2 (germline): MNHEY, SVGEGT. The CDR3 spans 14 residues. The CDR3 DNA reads TGTGCCAGCACCCTACGGGGGTCTCGGGATACGCAGTATTCT. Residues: CASTLRGSRDTQYS.

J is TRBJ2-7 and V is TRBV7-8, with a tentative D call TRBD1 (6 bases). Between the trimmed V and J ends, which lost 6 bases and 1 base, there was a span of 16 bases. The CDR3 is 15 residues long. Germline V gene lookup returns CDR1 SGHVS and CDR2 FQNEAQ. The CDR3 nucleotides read TGTGCCAGCAGTTCACAGGGTCCGGTGTCCTACGAGCAGTACTTC. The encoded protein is CASSSQGPVSYEQYF.

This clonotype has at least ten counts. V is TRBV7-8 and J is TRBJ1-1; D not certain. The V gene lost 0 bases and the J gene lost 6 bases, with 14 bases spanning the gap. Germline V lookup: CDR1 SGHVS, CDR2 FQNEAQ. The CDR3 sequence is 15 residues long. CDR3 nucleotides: TGTGCCAGCAGCTTAGCGCTAAGTGGAAAGGCTGAAGCTTTCTTT. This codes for CASSLALSGKAEAFF.

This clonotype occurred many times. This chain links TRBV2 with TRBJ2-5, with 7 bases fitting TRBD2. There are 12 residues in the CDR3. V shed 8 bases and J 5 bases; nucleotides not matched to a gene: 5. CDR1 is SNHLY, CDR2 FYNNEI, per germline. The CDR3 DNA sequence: TGTGCCAGCGGGGGGGAAGGCGAGACCCAGTACTTC. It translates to CASGGEGETQYF.

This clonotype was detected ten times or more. The CDR3 sequence is CASSPGQVGTEAFF. CDR3 nucleotide sequence: TGTGCCAGTAGTCCCGGACAGGTGGGCACTGAAGCTTTCTTT. The chain couples TRBV19 to TRBJ1-1; 7 bases are a match to TRBD1. The CDR3 runs to 14 residues. V gave up 5 bases and J gave up 4 bases; unmatched junction bases: 7. The germline CDR1 and CDR2 sequences are LNHDA and SQIVND (reference sequence). The variable domain in full, with the rest retrieved from reference TRBV19 and TRBJ1-1, is DGGITQSPKYLFRKEGQNVTLSCEQNLNHDAMYWYRQDPGQGLRLIYYSQIVNDFQKGDIAEGYSVSREKKESFPLTVTSAQKNPTAFYLCASSPGQVGTEAFFGQGTRLTVV.

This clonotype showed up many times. The chain's CDR3 is CASSHPLAGGRDEQFF. CDR3 nucleotide sequence: TGTGCCAGCAGCCACCCCCTAGCGGGGGGAAGAGATGAGCAGTTCTTC. The genes are TRBV3-1 and TRBJ2-1; 11 nucleotides match TRBD2. V was clipped by 3 bases and J by 8 bases; unmatched bases: 9. The CDR3 covers 16 residues. Germline V gene sequence: CDR1 LGHDT, CDR2 YNNKEL (reference sequence).

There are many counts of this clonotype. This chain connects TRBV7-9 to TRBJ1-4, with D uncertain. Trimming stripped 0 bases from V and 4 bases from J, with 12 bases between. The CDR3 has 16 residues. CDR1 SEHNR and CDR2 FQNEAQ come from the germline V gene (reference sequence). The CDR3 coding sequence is TGTGCCAGCAGCTTAGCGGGCGCGGGGAATAATGAAAAACTGTTTTTT. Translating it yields CASSLAGAGNNEKLFF.

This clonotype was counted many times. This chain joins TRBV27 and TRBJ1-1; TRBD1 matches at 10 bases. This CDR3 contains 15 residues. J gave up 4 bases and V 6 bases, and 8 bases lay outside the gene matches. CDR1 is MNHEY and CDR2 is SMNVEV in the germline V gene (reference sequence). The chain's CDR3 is CASRPGQGLGTEAFF. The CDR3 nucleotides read TGTGCCAGCAGGCCGGGACAGGGGTTAGGCACTGAAGCTTTCTTT.

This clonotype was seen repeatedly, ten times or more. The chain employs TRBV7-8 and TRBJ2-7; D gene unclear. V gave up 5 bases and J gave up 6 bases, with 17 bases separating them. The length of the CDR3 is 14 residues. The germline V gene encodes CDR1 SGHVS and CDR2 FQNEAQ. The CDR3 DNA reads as TGTGCCAGCAGCCCCCCATCGACAATGGGCGAGCAGTACTTC. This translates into CASSPPSTMGEQYF.

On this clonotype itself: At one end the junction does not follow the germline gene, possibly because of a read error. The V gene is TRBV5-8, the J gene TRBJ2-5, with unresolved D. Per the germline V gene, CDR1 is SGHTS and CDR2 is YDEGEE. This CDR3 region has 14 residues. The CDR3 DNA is TGTGCCAGCAGCTTGGCGGCATACCAAGGGACCCAGTACTTC. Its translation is CASSLAAYQGTQYF.

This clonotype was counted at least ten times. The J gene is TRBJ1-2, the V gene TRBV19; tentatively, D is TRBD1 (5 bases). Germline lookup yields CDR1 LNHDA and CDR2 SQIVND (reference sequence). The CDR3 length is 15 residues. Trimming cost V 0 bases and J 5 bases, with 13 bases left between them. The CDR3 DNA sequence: TGTGCCAGTAGTATAGATCGGCAGGGTTGGTATGGCTACACCTTC. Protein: CASSIDRQGWYGYTF.

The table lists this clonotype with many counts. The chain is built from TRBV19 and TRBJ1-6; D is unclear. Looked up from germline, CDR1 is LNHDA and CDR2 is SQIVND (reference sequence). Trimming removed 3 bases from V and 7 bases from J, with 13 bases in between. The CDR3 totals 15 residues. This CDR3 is CASSIGFGRNSPLHF. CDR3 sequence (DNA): TGTGCCAGTAGTATCGGTTTCGGCAGGAATTCACCCCTCCACTTT.

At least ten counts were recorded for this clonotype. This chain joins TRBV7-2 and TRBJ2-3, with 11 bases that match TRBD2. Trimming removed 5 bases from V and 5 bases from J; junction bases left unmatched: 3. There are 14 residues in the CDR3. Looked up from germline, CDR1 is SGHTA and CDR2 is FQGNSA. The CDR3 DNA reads TGTGCCAGCAGCGGCACTAGCGGGGGAGATACGCAGTATTTT. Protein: CASSGTSGGDTQYF.

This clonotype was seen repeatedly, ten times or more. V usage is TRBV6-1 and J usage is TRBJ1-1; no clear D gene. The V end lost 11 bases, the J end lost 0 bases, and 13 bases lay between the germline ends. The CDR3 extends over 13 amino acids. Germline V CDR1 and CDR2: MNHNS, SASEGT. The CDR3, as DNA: TGTGCCCATCAGGAGGCAATGAACACTGAAGCTTTCTTT. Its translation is CAHQEAMNTEAFF.

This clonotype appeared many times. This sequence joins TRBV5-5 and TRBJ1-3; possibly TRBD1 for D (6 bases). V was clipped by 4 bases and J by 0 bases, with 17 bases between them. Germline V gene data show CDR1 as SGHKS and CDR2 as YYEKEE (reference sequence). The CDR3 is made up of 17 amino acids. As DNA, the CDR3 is TGTGCCAGCAGCGCGCCGGGGGGGGCGTTCTCTGGAAACACCATATATTTT. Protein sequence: CASSAPGGAFSGNTIYF. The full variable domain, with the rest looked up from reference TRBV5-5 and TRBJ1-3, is DAGVTQSPTHLIKTRGQQVTLRCSPISGHKSVSWYQQVLGQGPQFIFQYYEKEERGRGNFPDRFSARQFPNYSSELNVNALLLGDSALYLCASSAPGGAFSGNTIYFGEGSWLTVV.

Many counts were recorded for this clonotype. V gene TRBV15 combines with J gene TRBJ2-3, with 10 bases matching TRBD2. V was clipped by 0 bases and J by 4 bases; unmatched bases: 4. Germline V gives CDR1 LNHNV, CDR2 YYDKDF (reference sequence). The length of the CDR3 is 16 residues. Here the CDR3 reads CATSRERSGGADTQYF. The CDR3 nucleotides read TGTGCCACCAGCAGAGAGAGGAGCGGGGGGGCAGATACGCAGTATTTT. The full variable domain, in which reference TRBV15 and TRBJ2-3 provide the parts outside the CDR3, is DAMVIQNPRYQVTQFGKPVTLSCSQTLNHNVMYWYQQKSSQAPKLLFHYYDKDFNNEADTPDNFQSRRPNTSFCFLDIRSPGLGDTAMYLCATSRERSGGADTQYFGPGTRLTVL.

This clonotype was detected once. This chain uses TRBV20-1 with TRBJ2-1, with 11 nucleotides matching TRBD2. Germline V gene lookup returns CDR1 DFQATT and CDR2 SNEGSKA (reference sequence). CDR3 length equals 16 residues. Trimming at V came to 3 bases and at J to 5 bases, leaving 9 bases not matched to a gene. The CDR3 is CSARVAGGRGDNEQFF. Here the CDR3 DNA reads TGCAGTGCTAGGGTAGCGGGGGGGCGAGGGGACAATGAGCAGTTCTTC.

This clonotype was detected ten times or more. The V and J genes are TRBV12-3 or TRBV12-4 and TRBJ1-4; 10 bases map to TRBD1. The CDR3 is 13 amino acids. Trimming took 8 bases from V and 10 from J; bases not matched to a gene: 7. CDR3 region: CASSRQGAGKLFF. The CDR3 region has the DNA TGTGCCAGCTCCCGACAGGGGGCTGGAAAACTGTTTTTT.

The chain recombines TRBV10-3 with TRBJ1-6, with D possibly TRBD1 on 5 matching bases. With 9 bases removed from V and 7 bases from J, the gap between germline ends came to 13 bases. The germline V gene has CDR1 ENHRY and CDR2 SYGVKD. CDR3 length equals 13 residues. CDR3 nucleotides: TGTGCCATAGGGGATCGGGTCAATTCACCCCTCCACTTT. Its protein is CAIGDRVNSPLHF.

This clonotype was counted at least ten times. The CDR3: CASILSGTGGSFTEAFF. The DNA for the CDR3 is TGTGCCAGCATTTTGTCCGGGACAGGGGGGTCCTTCACTGAAGCTTTCTTT. The chain recombines TRBV6-1 with TRBJ1-1, with 11 bases lining up with TRBD1. CDR1 and CDR2 from the germline V gene are MNHNS and SASEGT. The CDR3 extends over 17 amino acids. The V segment lost 7 bases and the J segment 4 bases; nucleotides outside the gene matches: 14.

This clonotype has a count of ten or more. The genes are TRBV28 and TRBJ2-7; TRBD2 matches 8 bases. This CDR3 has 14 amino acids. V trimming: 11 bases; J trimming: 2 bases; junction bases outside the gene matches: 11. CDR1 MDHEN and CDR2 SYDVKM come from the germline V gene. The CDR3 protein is CAHSRGGHTYEQYF. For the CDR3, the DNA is TGTGCCCACTCCCGGGGGGGCCACACCTACGAGCAGTACTTC.

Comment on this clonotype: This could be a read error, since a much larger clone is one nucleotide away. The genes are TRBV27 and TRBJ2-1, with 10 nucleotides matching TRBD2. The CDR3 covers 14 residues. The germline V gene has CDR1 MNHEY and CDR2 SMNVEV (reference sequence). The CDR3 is CASRSGGAYNGQFF. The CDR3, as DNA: TGTGCCAGCAGGAGCGGGGGGGCCTACAATGGGCAGTTCTTC.

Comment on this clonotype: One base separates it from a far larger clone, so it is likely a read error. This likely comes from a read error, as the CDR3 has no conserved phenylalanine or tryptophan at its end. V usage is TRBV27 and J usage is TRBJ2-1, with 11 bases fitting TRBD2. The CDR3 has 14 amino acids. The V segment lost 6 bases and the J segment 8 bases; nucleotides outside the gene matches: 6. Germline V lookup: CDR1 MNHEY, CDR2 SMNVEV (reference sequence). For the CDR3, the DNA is TGTGCCAGCAGCGACCCTAGCGGGGGGCATGAGCAGTTCTAC. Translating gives CASSDPSGGHEQFY.

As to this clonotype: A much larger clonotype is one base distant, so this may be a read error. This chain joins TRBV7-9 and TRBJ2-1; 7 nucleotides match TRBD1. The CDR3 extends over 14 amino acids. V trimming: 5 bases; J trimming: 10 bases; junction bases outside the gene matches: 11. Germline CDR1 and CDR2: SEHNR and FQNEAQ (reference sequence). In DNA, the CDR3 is TGTGCCAGCAGCCCTGGGACAGACTCCTACGAGCAGTTCTTC. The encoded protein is CASSPGTDSYEQFF.

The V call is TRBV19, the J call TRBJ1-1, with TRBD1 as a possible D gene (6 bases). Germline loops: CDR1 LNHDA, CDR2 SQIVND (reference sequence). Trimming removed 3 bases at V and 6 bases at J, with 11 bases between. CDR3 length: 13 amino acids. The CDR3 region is CASSIGRGAEAFF. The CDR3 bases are TGTGCCAGTAGTATTGGCAGGGGTGCTGAAGCTTTCTTT.

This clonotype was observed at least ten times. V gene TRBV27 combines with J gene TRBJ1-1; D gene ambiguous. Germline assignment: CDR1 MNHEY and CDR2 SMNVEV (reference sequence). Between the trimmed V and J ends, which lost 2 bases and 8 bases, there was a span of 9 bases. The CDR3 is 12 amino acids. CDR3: CASSLVGREAFF. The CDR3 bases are TGTGCCAGCAGTTTAGTGGGTAGAGAAGCTTTCTTT.

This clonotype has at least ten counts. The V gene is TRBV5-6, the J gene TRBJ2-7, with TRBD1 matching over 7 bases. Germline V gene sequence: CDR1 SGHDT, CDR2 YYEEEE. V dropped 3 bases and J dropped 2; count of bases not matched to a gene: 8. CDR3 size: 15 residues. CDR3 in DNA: TGTGCCAGCAGCTACCGGGACAGACAAACCTACGAGCAGTACTTC. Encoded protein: CASSYRDRQTYEQYF. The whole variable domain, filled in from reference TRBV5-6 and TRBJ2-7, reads DAGVTQSPTHLIKTRGQQVTLRCSPKSGHDTVSWYQQALGQGPQFIFQYYEEEERQRGNFPDRFSGHQFPNYSSELNVNALLLGDSALYLCASSYRDRQTYEQYFGPGTRLTVT.

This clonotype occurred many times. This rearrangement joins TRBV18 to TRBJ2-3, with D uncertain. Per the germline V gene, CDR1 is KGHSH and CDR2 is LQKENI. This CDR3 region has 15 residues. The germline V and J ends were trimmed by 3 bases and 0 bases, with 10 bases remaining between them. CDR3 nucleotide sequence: TGTGCCAGCTCACCGACGGTTTCGAGCACAGATACGCAGTATTTT. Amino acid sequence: CASSPTVSSTDTQYF.

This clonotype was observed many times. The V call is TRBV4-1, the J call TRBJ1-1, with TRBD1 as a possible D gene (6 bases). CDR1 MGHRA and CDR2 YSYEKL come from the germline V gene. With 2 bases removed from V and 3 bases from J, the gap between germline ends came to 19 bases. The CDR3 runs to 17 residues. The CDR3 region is CASSQKGMGQTYTEAFF. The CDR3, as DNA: TGCGCCAGCAGCCAAAAAGGAATGGGACAAACCTACACTGAAGCTTTCTTT.

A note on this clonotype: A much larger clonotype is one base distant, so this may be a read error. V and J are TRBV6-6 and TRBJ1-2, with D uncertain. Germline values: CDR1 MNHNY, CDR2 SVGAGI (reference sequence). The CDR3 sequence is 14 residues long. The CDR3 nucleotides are TGTGCCAGCAGTTACTCGGCGGCTACTTATGGCTGCACCTTC. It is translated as CASSYSAATYGCTF.